This TCR beta chain was obtained from a study of cytomegalovirus exposure and HLA in healthy donors (dated by TCRdb to 2015 to 2018). Concerning the study at large: An earlier analysis of some 550 of the donors reported 250 to 350 Gb of sequence data and approximately 110 million unique TCR beta sequences from 150 million to 200 million T cells. An early release covering 550 to 650 HLA-typed donors comprised 250 to 350 gigabases of sequencing data and 65 million to 100 million unique TCR sequences. Of the 300 to 500 genotyped donors, 81% were placed in the genetic ancestry cluster associated with self-reported Caucasian donors. The study aimed to test whether cataloging public T cell receptors could reveal signatures of past pathogen exposure. The T cell repertoires of under 750 subjects were profiled by immunosequencing and related to cytomegalovirus serostatus. A separate validation cohort of 90 to 150 different subjects was used in addition to the approximately 640-subject first cohort. To predict cytomegalovirus infection status, the study brought together high-throughput TCR immunosequencing, statistical association of individual TCRs with disease status, and machine learning. In a later analysis, previously published TCR beta repertoires from several hundred donors were re-analyzed and high-resolution HLA genotyping was added so that TCR occurrence patterns could be studied. Rather than using new phenotypic data, the later analysis identified candidate immune exposures from TCR beta sequences and from how often those sequences occurred across donors. In an earlier analysis of 500 to 650 of the donors, high-throughput TCR beta sequencing was used to judge whether each TCR beta V gene segment behaved as functional or pseudogenic. Donor age, sex, ethnicity and CMV serostatus were compiled together with the repertoire data. A later genetic analysis took genome-wide SNP genotypes for about 55% of the 666 donors and used that subset as a discovery cohort. Every repertoire in the discovery cohort had been generated on one and the same sequencing platform. HLA typing included class I and class II loci at four-digit resolution. Typing coverage differed by locus: A, B, C, DRB1 and DQB1 were typed in roughly 620-640 donors, DQA1 in about 560, DPA1 in over 600, and DPB1 in just under 480. Roughly 5 DR-DQ haplotypes were handled as single units for association and clustering because linkage in the cohort was strong. Among some 400 genotyped donors of the cohort, an average of about 220,000 unique TCR beta nucleotide sequences was sequenced per donor, of which 15% to 20% were non-productive. What the study reported, not specific to this receptor: According to a later analysis, TCR association rates differed among HLA loci, with DRB1 alleles showing the most associated TCRs and HLA-C alleles showing the fewest. A later analysis reported that several top co-occurrence clusters appeared linked to parvovirus B19, influenza, CMV and Epstein-Barr virus. In vitro tests confirmed that a few of the cytomegalovirus-associated TCR beta chains recognize cytomegalovirus antigens. A group of highly shared sequence variants was considered likely to be a technical artifact of the sequencing pipeline. The 87-base-pair reads could not distinguish some IMGT-functional V segments, including TRBV6-2 and TRBV6-3, so those segments were excluded. According to the authors, the approach could potentially be generalized to other disease states and immunological phenotypes. In this cohort, only TCR beta chains were sequenced, and detectable features were limited by the absence of alpha or paired-chain data. Most TCR sequences were observed very rarely across donors, whereas some public TCRs were present in many individuals. An earlier analysis of approximately 500 of the donors showed that most TCR beta V segments appeared in productive rearrangements either about 90% or about 30% of the time, which broadly matched IMGT annotations. Sequencing depth was assumed to be roughly uniform across donors in the presence/absence analyses, though that assumption may not hold. HLA typing was unavailable for some donors at each locus, so association tests used only the typed subset. According to a later genetic analysis, donors in an Asian-associated ancestry cluster had fewer N-insertions in productive TCRs than the approximately 650-donor mean. Strong co-occurrence of HLA alleles, especially DR and DQ, made assigning TCR associations to individual alleles difficult. For the cohort, immune exposure information was limited to CMV serostatus. Because counts were too low, about 15 rarely observed V segments, including chromosome 9 orphons, were left out of the earlier analysis of about 500 of the donors. A further reported finding was that TCR beta sequences accurately predicted the HLA-A and HLA-B alleles for most subjects in the first cohort. An association between a missense DCLRE1C variant and V-gene and J-gene trimming of TCR beta chains was found in a later genetic analysis and replicated in an independent cohort. Correlated functional status among segregating V segments might be attributable to linkage disequilibrium, but an unknown experimental factor could not be ruled out. Most CMV-associated TCR beta chains appeared to be HLA-restricted in a later analysis, and the HLA associations seemed to be driven largely by CMV exposure. The study listed 164 TCR beta chains as associated with cytomegalovirus. The classifier was reported to diagnose cytomegalovirus status with high specificity and sensitivity in both the original cohort and the validation cohort. In a later analysis, HLA-associated TCR beta chains showed more clonal expansion and lower generation probabilities than non-associated chains that were equally common. In a later analysis, 15,000 to 20,000 TCR beta sequences were associated with specific HLA alleles at a false discovery rate of 0.05.

CDR3 length: 13 amino acids, cysteine to phenylalanine. CDR3 DNA only is kept here, 39 bases in frame from base 1. CDR1 and CDR2, per the germline V gene, are SGHDT and YYEEEE. V is cut back by 2 bases and J by 8 bases, with 3 bases in the junction unmatched. The cohort consisted of 600 or so healthy bone marrow donors. All cohort members were sampled while nominally healthy, although unrecorded immune exposures were likely present. The donor was CMV seronegative and belonged to the group of around 400 seronegative cohort members. Every donor gave a peripheral blood sample, and the peripheral blood mononuclear cells from that sample were used for TCR beta sequencing. Genomic DNA extraction from the blood cell samples was performed with the Qiagen DNeasy Blood Extraction Kit. On this clone itself: The specificity of this receptor is unknown.

Library construction relied on the immunoSEQ multiplex PCR assay. The multiplex PCR relied on a mix of 60 forward primers for TCR Vbeta segments and 13 reverse primers for TCR Jbeta segments. The CDR3 region of rearranged TCR beta genes was amplified from genomic DNA with a multiplex PCR assay. The amplified TCR beta libraries were sequenced on the Illumina HiSeq System as 87-base-pair reads. In the paper's pipeline: A later analysis tallied some 79 million unique TCR beta chains across the approximately 670 repertoires, and roughly 11 million of those chains were shared by two or more donors. A nearest-neighbor algorithm error-corrected the raw reads and collapsed the reads into unique sequences, merging closely related sequences to remove PCR and sequencing errors. V, D and J gene segments were assigned by aligning CDR3 sequences to IMGT reference sequences. For a sequence to be retained, at least a six-nucleotide match to both a V gene segment and a J gene segment was required. Rearrangements were called productive when the CDR3 lacked stop codons and stayed in frame with V and J; all others were non-productive. Following IMGT convention, CDR3 was defined as the stretch from the second conserved V-encoded cysteine up to the conserved J-encoded phenylalanine. The earlier analysis of 450 to 750 of the donors excluded any sequence lacking an unambiguous match to a single V gene segment. An earlier analysis of fewer than 750 of the donors called V segments functional above 56.7% productive rearrangements and segregating when the between-donor standard deviation exceeded 5%. To diagnose cytomegalovirus status from the catalog of TCR beta chain sequences, a statistical classification framework was built. In a later analysis, TCR nucleotide sequences were compared against IMGT/GENE-DB human TR gene sequences so that V and J genes could be assigned. Using the TCRdist pipeline, a later analysis assigned CDR3 sequences along with most-parsimonious VDJ recombination scenarios. In a later analysis, every TCR beta chain was defined by the combination of its CDR3 amino acid sequence and its V-gene family, and reads without a unique V-gene family were dropped. A later analysis removed 600 or so highly shared, low-generation-probability nucleotide sequences to deal with suspected cross-contamination and a sequencing artifact. In a later analysis, a clonal expansion index was calculated for each public chain from normalized within-repertoire ranks of inferred template counts. A later analysis computed generation probabilities with a VDJ recombination model fitted to out-of-frame rearrangements, and checked the results against IGoR. Hypergeometric tests were used in a later analysis to score TCR-TCR, TCR-HLA and TCR-CMV co-occurrence, with a repertoire-size bias correction applied to the TCR pairs. In a later analysis, false discovery rates were estimated by permuting HLA or CMV assignments 20 times. In a later analysis, co-occurring TCRs were grouped using DBSCAN, and TCRdist sequence similarity was added for clustering within HLA-allele-positive subsets. For co-occurrence clustering, repertoires with fewer than 30,000 or more than 120,000 public chains were excluded, along with about five repertoires with anomalous nucleotide sharing. TCRdb re-hosts the immuneACCESS table, in-frame sequences only. Its copies lack some clones; in the studies checked, an unresolved V gene accounts for under half of them, and the cause for the rest is not known. The V and J calls and clone size were taken over from that table, and D and trimming were inferred from the DNA. The sample table gives under 200,000 clones. The ten largest account for less than 6.5% of the sample.

The V and J segments used are TRBV5-6 and TRBJ1-2; 10 bases in between match TRBD1. The sample comprised PBMCs. This TCR was sampled from a man under 40 in good health and CMV-seronegative. Read as DNA, the sequence is TGTGCCAGCAGCTTCGGACAGGGGGAAGGCTACACCTTC. Protein translation: CASSFGQGEGYTF.